Included here is one T cell receptor (beta chain) sequence, with context. What it binds is unknown. A single base separates this from a much larger clone, so it may be a read error. A read error is likely, as this CDR3 ends without the conserved phenylalanine or tryptophan. This entry comes from a study of molecular identifiers for immune sequencing clone quantification. Study-level points and caveats: Highly expanded clone sizes could be underestimated by identical TCR molecules sharing a barcode.

Sorting isolated naive CD8 T cells as CD8+CD4-CCR7+CD45RA+ events. TCRdb re-called the PCR reads with MiXCR, one entry per CDR3 protein. This table has some 320,000 distinct CDR3 sequences, about a fifth appearing once. Sequencing input: naive CD8+ T cells from blood, with Jurkat cell RNA spiked in. Subset in this sample: FACS-sorted CD8+CD4-CCR7+CD45RA+ naive T cells. This clonotype was sampled from a human donor in good health. Some libraries in this study had Jurkat cell RNA spiked in.

Here the CDR3 reads CASSYGRGLYEQYL. Written as DNA, the CDR3 is TGTGCCAGCAGTTATGGCAGGGGATTGTACGAGCAGTACCTC. The chain has TRBV6-5 and TRBJ2-7; D is possibly TRBD1 (6 bases). V lost 3 bases, J lost 4 bases, and 13 bases lay in between. The germline V gene encodes CDR1 MNHEY and CDR2 SVGAGI. The CDR3 totals 14 residues.